Listed below are T cell receptor beta chains from one sample, sequenced in a study of T cells after yellow fever vaccination. MiXCR, applied by TCRdb to the 5' RACE reads, yields one record per CDR3 protein. Of over 300,000 distinct CDR3 sequences in the sample, approximately 4% were seen once. The sample in question was PBMCs, obtained 5 days after the yellow fever booster vaccination. The receptors originated from a man in his late teens or twenties who received the YFV17D yellow fever vaccine. The CDR3 runs from the conserved cysteine through the conserved F or W. A D gene is named only where the DNA matches it firmly. Expanded clones get a size class; other rows say once, few or many, or leave the size out.

few	NA	TRBV5-1	TRBJ1-2	CASSLATGRGGYGYTF	TGCGCCAGCAGCTTGGCCACCGGCAGGGGAGGCTATGGCTACACCTTC
few	NA	TRBV6-6	TRBJ1-6	CASSYFEEGSSPLHF	TGTGCCAGCAGTTACTTTGAGGAGGGGAGTTCACCCCTCCACTTT
few	NA	TRBV3-2	TRBJ2-5	CASSLLGQGAGKKETQYF	TGTGCCAGCAGCCTTCTAGGACAGGGGGCAGGTAAAAAAGAGACCCAGTACTTC
few	NA	TRBV7-3	TRBJ2-1	CASSSGSRSQEFF	TGTGCCAGCAGCTCGGGGAGTCGATCTCAGGAGTTCTTC
many	TRBD2	TRBV5-1	TRBJ2-1	CASSLLAADNEQFF	TGCGCCAGCAGCTTACTAGCGGCGGACAATGAGCAGTTCTTC
many	NA	TRBV7-9	TRBJ2-1	CASSFTGDSNEQFF	TGTGCCAGCAGCTTTACCGGGGACTCGAATGAGCAGTTCTTC
many	NA	TRBV6-6	TRBJ2-7	CASTDVAYEQYF	TGTGCCAGCACGGACGTGGCCTACGAGCAGTACTTC
few	TRBD1	TRBV4-3	TRBJ2-1	CASSQPGQGGNEQFF	TGCGCCAGCAGCCAGCCGGGACAGGGTGGCAATGAGCAGTTCTTC
NA	NA	TRBV5-1	TRBJ1-1	CASRLFLGAYGEAFF	TGCGCCAGCAGATTGTTTCTGGGGGCGTATGGTGAAGCTTTCTTT
few	NA	TRBV6-1	TRBJ2-1	CASSEPNPRDEQFF	TGTGCCAGCAGTGAACCGAATCCCCGGGACGAACAGTTCTTC
few	TRBD2	TRBV7-2	TRBJ2-5	CASKGSGEETQYF	TGTGCCAGCAAAGGGAGCGGGGAAGAGACCCAGTACTTC
NA	TRBD2	TRBV12-3/TRBV12-4	TRBJ2-5	CASTNRASGGSYQETQYF	TGTGCCAGCACCAACCGGGCTAGCGGGGGGTCCTACCAAGAGACCCAGTACTTC
few	NA	TRBV27	TRBJ2-1	CASSLAGPSYNEQFF	TGTGCCAGCAGTTTAGCAGGGCCGTCCTACAATGAGCAGTTCTTC
few	NA	TRBV5-1	TRBJ1-1	CASSEGLSTEAFF	TGCGCCAGCAGCGAGGGACTAAGCACTGAAGCTTTCTTT
few	NA	TRBV6-1	TRBJ1-2	CASTGIVSGGSRNYGYTF	TGTGCCAGCACGGGGATAGTAAGTGGCGGCTCGAGGAACTATGGCTACACCTTC
NA	TRBD2	TRBV20-1	TRBJ2-7	CSAGPPPGTSGTYEQYF	TGCAGTGCCGGCCCCCCCCCAGGGACTAGCGGTACCTACGAGCAGTACTTC
many	NA	TRBV28	TRBJ1-2	CASSFAQSYGYTF	TGTGCCAGCAGTTTTGCACAGTCTTATGGCTACACCTTC
NA	NA	TRBV7-8	TRBJ1-1	CASSQYREAEAFF	TGTGCCAGCAGCCAATACAGGGAGGCTGAAGCTTTCTTT
many	NA	TRBV20-1	TRBJ1-2	CSARNYGYTF	TGCAGTGCTAGGAACTATGGCTACACCTTC
many	TRBD1	TRBV5-1	TRBJ1-1	CASSAGQGGEVNTEAFF	TGCGCCAGCAGCGCAGGACAGGGGGGCGAAGTGAACACTGAAGCTTTCTTT
many	NA	TRBV5-1	TRBJ2-7	CASSEGSEQYF	TGCGCCAGCAGTGAGGGGTCCGAGCAGTACTTC
NA	TRBD1	TRBV20-1	TRBJ1-2	CSASRQGDYGYTF	TGCAGTGCTAGCCGACAGGGGGACTATGGCTACACCTTC
many	NA	TRBV5-1	TRBJ2-5	CASSSTWTTKETQYF	TGCGCCAGCAGCTCGACCTGGACAACAAAAGAGACCCAGTACTTC
NA	NA	TRBV29-1	TRBJ2-6	CSVGGPGANVLTF	TGCAGCGTTGGCGGACCTGGGGCCAACGTCCTGACTTTC
NA	NA	TRBV7-9	TRBJ2-7	CASSADSHEQYF	TGTGCCAGCAGCGCGGACAGCCACGAGCAGTACTTC
many	NA	TRBV7-2	TRBJ2-2	CASSFSPGNTGELFF	TGTGCCAGCAGCTTTTCCCCAGGGAACACCGGGGAGCTGTTTTTT
few	NA	TRBV28	TRBJ1-6	CASSYPARSGSPLHF	TGTGCCAGCAGTTACCCCGCCCGGTCGGGTTCACCCCTCCACTTT
NA	NA	TRBV7-6	TRBJ1-3	CASSQLDSSGTTIYF	TGTGCCAGCAGCCAACTGGACAGCTCTGGAACCACCATATATTTT
few	NA	TRBV2	TRBJ1-5	CASSEWRTSSNQPQHF	TGTGCCAGCAGTGAGTGGAGGACTTCTAGCAATCAGCCCCAGCATTTT
many	NA	TRBV7-2	TRBJ1-4	CASSLDGQRNEKLFF	TGTGCCAGCAGCTTAGACGGACAGCGTAATGAAAAACTGTTTTTT
NA	NA	TRBV7-2	TRBJ1-5	CASSLGPGTQHF	TGTGCCAGCAGCTTGGGCCCGGGGACCCAGCATTTT
few	TRBD2	TRBV24-1	TRBJ2-3	CATSGSSGRGGMTDTQYF	TGTGCCACCAGTGGGTCTTCTGGGCGGGGGGGCATGACAGATACGCAGTATTTT
many	NA	TRBV6-1	TRBJ2-5	CASSEPTVQETQYF	TGTGCCAGCAGTGAACCTACAGTACAAGAGACCCAGTACTTC